This T cell receptor (beta chain) was observed in a study of T cell repertoires in cytomegalovirus infection (dated by TCRdb to about 2019). Looking at the study overall: Recently identified HLA-C-restricted CMV epitopes, whose presentation resists viral immunomodulation, were targeted by peptide stimulations together with well-studied HLA-B-restricted epitopes. Because public TCR beta signatures pointed to carriage of CMV infection together with the matching HLA type, the HLA type of each donor mattered for the analysis. Study-wide findings and limitations: The ex vivo response was dominated by HLA-C-restricted CMV-specific TCR beta clonotypes, which also provided the single most frequent clonotype in two of eight donors. In both this cohort and an independent roughly 350-donor cohort, the cumulative frequency of public TCR beta family members distinguished carriers of CMV infection plus the relevant HLA type.

This sample's treatment or condition label indicates: in vitro stimulation with specific CMV peptide epitopes to enrich CMV-specific T cells. Instrument on record: Illumina HiSeq 1500. TCRdb applied fastp at Q25 and MiXCR to the public reads, then kept only in-frame beta chains. Rows merge per CDR3 protein into single entries with the most common DNA and genes. For this sample there are some 71,000 distinct CDR3 sequences; about 27% appear just once. 59% of the sample goes to the ten largest clones. Concerning this clonotype itself: Its cognate antigen has yet to be identified. Base-call qualities are not available, and no considerably larger clone is one nucleotide away.

The sequence was collected from a human donor in good health (CMV status not recorded). Some clones in this sample may be carry-over from other donors' samples. This specimen consisted of CD8+ T cells from cultured PBMCs, obtained from culture after CMV antigen stimulation.

The DNA sequence is TGTGCCATCTCTCGACAAAACAGAGCTTTCTTT. This encodes CAISRQNRAFF. The rearrangement combines TRBV7-2 with TRBJ1-1, with no D gene named confidently. Reading the germline V gene gives CDR1 SGHTA and CDR2 FQGNSA. The trim is 10 bases for V and 10 bases for J, with a gap of 16 bases between the germline ends. CDR3 length: 11 amino acids, cysteine to phenylalanine. Here the CDR3 DNA is all that survives: 33 bases in frame from base 1.